The clone carrying this T cell receptor beta chain was recorded only once. The CDR3 is 13 residues long. V dropped 3 bases and J dropped 4 bases, with 9 bases sitting between them. The data originate from a study of T cell responses to AZD1222 COVID-19 vaccine. Assay used: immunoSEQ multiplex PCR; TCRdb lists only in-frame clones, some missing. The sample gives about 84,000 clones, 75% to 90% of which show up once; about 12% is in the top ten. This chain joins TRBV12-3 or TRBV12-4 and TRBJ1-2; a weak D match, TRBD1 (5 bases). The input for sequencing was peripheral blood, taken 28 days after the second AZD1222 dose. This receptor was obtained from an adult who received the AZD1222 COVID-19 vaccine. The CDR3 DNA reads as TGTGCCAGCAGTTTGGGCGGGGCCTATGGCTACACCTTC. It translates to CASSLGGAYGYTF.